Following are 15 T cell receptor beta chains from one sample sequenced in a study of cytomegalovirus exposure and HLA in healthy donors. PCR employed 60 Vbeta and 13 Jbeta primers. TCRdb's table, derived via immunoSEQ multiplex PCR, lists solely in-frame clones and lacks some. The data show around 140,000 clones, with 78% seen just once and roughly 2.4% held by the top ten. The specimen sequenced was PBMCs. The origin of the receptors is a young woman in good health and CMV-seropositive.

The chain carries TRBV5-1 and TRBJ2-1, with D unresolved. The CDR3 is 12 residues long. CDR1 is SGHRS, CDR2 YFSETQ, per germline. Trimming pared 0 bases from V and 6 bases from J, leaving 4 bases between. The CDR3 nucleotides read TGCGCCAGCAGCTTGGGTAGCAATGAGCAGTTCTTC. This encodes CASSLGSNEQFF.

V is TRBV5-1 and J is TRBJ2-3; TRBD1 matches at 7 bases. CDR3 size: 15 residues. Germline CDR1 reads SGHRS; CDR2 reads YFSETQ. With 5 bases clipped from V and 2 bases from J, the junction kept 8 bases outside the gene matches. The chain's CDR3 is CASSETGYYTDTQYF. The CDR3 coding sequence is TGCGCCAGCAGTGAGACAGGGTATTACACAGATACGCAGTATTTT.

The V call is TRBV30, the J call TRBJ2-3, with D possibly matching TRBD2 (5 bases). The germline V gene encodes CDR1 GTSNPN and CDR2 SVGIG (reference sequence). The CDR3 has 14 residues. The ends were cut back, 7 bases at V and 0 bases at J, with 14 bases in the middle. In nucleotides, the CDR3 is TGTGCCTCACTGGACTGGCCTAGCACAGATACGCAGTATTTT. Its protein is CASLDWPSTDTQYF.

The chain employs TRBV19 and TRBJ1-2, with D maybe TRBD1 (6 bases). The CDR3 loop spans 13 amino acids. V shed 6 bases and J shed 2 bases, with 10 bases lying between them. Germline loops: CDR1 LNHDA, CDR2 SQIVND (reference sequence). The CDR3 spells CASRRTENYGYTF. For the CDR3, the DNA is TGTGCCAGTAGAAGGACAGAAAACTATGGCTACACCTTC.

The V gene is TRBV30, the J gene TRBJ2-2; D is unclear. The CDR3 is 13 residues long. CDR1 GTSNPN and CDR2 SVGIG come from the germline V gene (reference sequence). V lost 3 bases and J 8 bases, leaving 13 bases between the germline ends. The CDR3 protein is CAWRSVPSGELFF. CDR3 nucleotide sequence: TGTGCCTGGAGGTCGGTTCCCTCTGGGGAGCTGTTTTTT.

The chain has TRBV6-1 and TRBJ2-7; no reliable D call. This CDR3 contains 13 residues. V lost 6 bases and J lost 1, with 10 bases in between. Germline V lookup: CDR1 MNHNS, CDR2 SASEGT. The CDR3 DNA reads TGTGCCAGCAGCACAGTCCGGTCCTACGAGCAGTACTTC. Encoded protein: CASSTVRSYEQYF.

This clone was found many times. The V gene is TRBV27, the J gene TRBJ2-7; possibly TRBD1 for D (5 bases). The CDR3 totals 14 residues. Germline-derived CDR1 and CDR2 are MNHEY and SMNVEV (reference sequence). V was shortened by 7 bases and J by 0 bases, with 13 bases between the two germline ends. Written as DNA, the CDR3 is TGTGCCAGCAAGGCCCGGCAGGGCTCCTACGAGCAGTACTTC. This translates into CASKARQGSYEQYF.

This clone was counted once. The V gene is TRBV4-1, the J gene TRBJ1-6; unclear D gene. V shed 4 bases and J shed 4 bases, with 11 bases lying between them. CDR3 length equals 15 residues. Germline values: CDR1 MGHRA, CDR2 YSYEKL. CDR3 in DNA: TGCGCCAGCAGCCGCTCTCTCACTTATAATTCACCCCTCCACTTT. Amino acid sequence: CASSRSLTYNSPLHF.

The chain couples TRBV30 to TRBJ2-3; 9 nucleotides match TRBD2. The CDR3 has 16 amino acids. V was pared by 1 base and J by 4 bases, with 9 bases of the junction left unmatched. CDR1 is GTSNPN and CDR2 is SVGIG in the germline V gene (reference sequence). The CDR3 here is CAWSALAGSPPDTQYF. The CDR3 DNA reads TGTGCCTGGAGTGCTCTAGCGGGGTCCCCCCCAGATACGCAGTATTTT.

V usage is TRBV6-1 and J usage is TRBJ1-3; maybe TRBD1 (5 bases). The CDR3 has 16 residues. Germline V gives CDR1 MNHNS, CDR2 SASEGT. V shed 4 bases and J shed 1 base, with 14 bases lying between them. For the CDR3, the DNA is TGTGCCAGCAGTGTTAAGTCCAACAGGTCTGGAAACACCATATATTTT. Translating gives CASSVKSNRSGNTIYF.

The chain recombines TRBV7-2 with TRBJ1-2; weak D call: TRBD1 (6 bases). Germline values: CDR1 SGHTA, CDR2 FQGNSA. Trimming took off 2 bases at V and 5 bases at J, with 18 bases between the two ends. This CDR3 is built from 16 residues. The CDR3 coding sequence is TGTGCCAGCAGCTTATCTGAGTGGGGGCGTGGATATGGCTACACCTTC. This encodes CASSLSEWGRGYGYTF.

This sequence joins TRBV6-1 and TRBJ2-3, with 13 bases aligning to TRBD2. This CDR3 comprises 16 residues. Germline V gene lookup returns CDR1 MNHNS and CDR2 SASEGT. The V segment lost 4 bases and the J segment 3 bases; nucleotides outside the gene matches: 4. The chain's CDR3 is CASSATSGGETDTQYF. The CDR3, as DNA: TGTGCCAGCAGTGCAACTAGCGGGGGGGAGACAGATACGCAGTATTTT.

The CDR3 DNA sequence: TGTGCCAGCAGCTCCAGGGCGGGCGGGGGGATTAACAATGAGCAGTTCTTC. Protein product: CASSSRAGGGINNEQFF. V and J are TRBV7-2 and TRBJ2-1; 8 bases agree with TRBD2. This CDR3 spans 17 amino acids. The V gene's germline CDR1 is SGHTA and CDR2 FQGNSA. The ends lost 4 bases at V and 5 bases at J; junction bases unmatched: 13.

V and J are TRBV5-6 and TRBJ2-2; D unresolved. Trimming left V 0 bases short and J 2 bases short, with 5 bases between. From germline, CDR1 is SGHDT and CDR2 YYEEEE. The CDR3 runs to 14 residues. CDR3 nucleotide sequence: TGTGCCAGCAGCTTGGGCACTAACACCGGGGAGCTGTTTTTT. Translated: CASSLGTNTGELFF.

This chain joins TRBV7-2 and TRBJ1-3, with 9 bases aligning to TRBD1. V was pared by 5 bases and J by 4 bases, with 18 bases of the junction left unmatched. The CDR3 length is 19 residues. CDR1 and CDR2 (germline): SGHTA, FQGNSA. The CDR3 sequence: CASSPKIPQQGALGNTIYF. CDR3 in DNA: TGTGCCAGCAGCCCGAAAATCCCGCAACAGGGGGCGCTCGGAAACACCATATATTTT. Filled out from reference TRBV7-2 and TRBJ1-3, the complete variable domain reads GAGVSQSPSNKVTEKGKDVELRCDPISGHTALYWYRQSLGQGLEFLIYFQGNSAPDKSGLPSDRFSAERTGGSVSTLTIQRTQQEDSAVYLCASSPKIPQQGALGNTIYFGEGSWLTVV.